One and the same sample provided the 18 T cell receptor beta chains below, sequenced in a study of blood T cells in healthy people across ages. Alongside a J-beta primer mix, a sample-barcoded 5' primer served in a second PCR lasting 7 to 11 cycles. MiXCR, applied by TCRdb to the 5' RACE reads, yields one record per CDR3 protein. This table holds 1.5 million to 1.8 million distinct CDR3 sequences, approximately 39% found once. Material: blood. Receptors were obtained from a young woman in good health.

This clonotype turned up a few times. This sequence joins TRBV4-1 and TRBJ2-1; D gene unclear. The CDR3 extends over 12 amino acids. The germline gives CDR1 MGHRA, CDR2 YSYEKL. Trimming shortened V by 1 base and J by 11 bases, and 9 bases separated the two germline ends. The CDR3 here is CASSQAREQQFF. As DNA, the CDR3 is TGCGCCAGCAGCCAAGCCAGAGAACAGCAGTTCTTC.

This clonotype was picked up a small number of times. This chain joins TRBV29-1 and TRBJ2-4; weak D call: TRBD1 (6 bases). Germline V CDR1 and CDR2: SQVTM, ANQGSEA. V was trimmed by 6 bases and J by 9 bases, leaving 12 bases between them. CDR3 size: 11 residues. The CDR3 loop reads CSVGLDSIQYF. The CDR3, as DNA: TGCAGCGTCGGGCTGGACAGCATTCAGTACTTC.

V and J are TRBV11-2 and TRBJ2-1, with TRBD2 as a possible D gene (5 bases). V was trimmed by 0 bases and J by 0 bases, leaving 12 bases between them. The germline V gene has CDR1 SGHAT and CDR2 FQNNGV. This CDR3 has 17 residues. The CDR3 region is CASSLDAAEGSYNEQFF. The CDR3 DNA sequence: TGTGCCAGCAGCTTAGACGCCGCTGAGGGCTCCTACAATGAGCAGTTCTTC.

The chain combines TRBV4-3 with TRBJ2-3; 12 nucleotides line up with TRBD2. The CDR3 is 17 amino acids. The junction had 8 bases not matched to a gene; V was cut back by 1 base and J by 6 bases. The germline V gene has CDR1 LGHNA and CDR2 YSLEER. This CDR3 is CASSQVLLAGGKDTQYF. In nucleotides, the CDR3 is TGCGCCAGCAGCCAAGTCCTACTAGCGGGGGGAAAGGATACGCAGTATTTT.

This clonotype was recorded at least ten times. The rearrangement links TRBV3-1 to TRBJ2-3; 11 bases fit TRBD1. This CDR3 spans 15 amino acids. Trimming took 5 bases from V and 3 from J; bases not matched to a gene: 4. The germline V gene has CDR1 LGHDT and CDR2 YNNKEL (reference sequence). CDR3 DNA: TGTGCCAGCAGCTTCGGGACAGGGGGGACAGATACGCAGTATTTT. It codes for CASSFGTGGTDTQYF.

In its sample, this clonotype was seen a few times. The chain is built from TRBV5-1 and TRBJ1-2; 12 bases agree with TRBD1. The junction had 8 bases not matched to a gene; V was cut back by 3 bases and J by 8 bases. This CDR3 has 15 residues. Germline lookup yields CDR1 SGHRS and CDR2 YFSETQ. CDR3 nucleotides: TGCGCCAGCAGCTGGGGACAGGGGGCGAACCTGGGCTACACCTTC. Its translation is CASSWGQGANLGYTF.

This chain links TRBV20-1 with TRBJ2-1; no firm D call. CDR3 size: 14 residues. CDR1 and CDR2 (germline): DFQATT, SNEGSKA (reference sequence). V lost 0 bases and J 6 bases, leaving 12 bases between the germline ends. CDR3 nucleotides: TGCAGTGCTAGAGATAGGGTACCATCCAATGAGCAGTTCTTC. This encodes CSARDRVPSNEQFF.

As DNA, the CDR3 is TGTGCCAGCAGCCCCCCGCGAGGGAAAGAGACCCAGTACTTC. Translated: CASSPPRGKETQYF. This chain connects TRBV7-2 to TRBJ2-5, with D perhaps matching TRBD2 (5 bases). Deletions cut 5 bases from V and 3 bases from J, with 13 bases between. The CDR3 loop spans 14 amino acids. Per the germline V gene, CDR1 is SGHTA and CDR2 is FQGNSA.

This clonotype was counted only a few times. J is TRBJ1-5 and V is TRBV6-2 or TRBV6-3; D uncertain. The germline V gene has CDR1 MNHEY and CDR2 SVGEGT. V gave up 2 bases and J gave up 7 bases, with 6 bases separating them. CDR3 length equals 12 residues. In nucleotides, the CDR3 is TGTGCCAGCAGTTACGGAGGGCAGCCCCAGCATTTT. As protein: CASSYGGQPQHF.

This clonotype was recorded a few times. The rearrangement links TRBV7-3 to TRBJ2-3; 8 nucleotides align to TRBD1. Germline CDR1 and CDR2: SGHTA and FQGTGA. With 5 bases clipped from V and 6 bases from J, the junction kept 10 bases outside the gene matches. The CDR3 length is 15 residues. The CDR3 DNA follows: TGTGCCAGCAGCACTACAGGGGGAAGTTCCGATACGCAGTATTTT. Amino acid sequence: CASSTTGGSSDTQYF.

On this clonotype: One junction end disagrees with the germline gene, perhaps due to a read error. J is TRBJ2-3 and V is TRBV7-2; D is unresolved. The CDR3 runs 13 residues. CDR1 and CDR2 (germline): SGHTA, FQGNSA. For the CDR3, the DNA is TGTGCCAGCAGCCAGCTTAACACAGATACGCGGTATTTT. Translation: CASSQLNTDTRYF.

The rearrangement joins TRBV4-3 to TRBJ1-2; no firm D call. Germline loops: CDR1 LGHNA, CDR2 YSLEER. Trimming left V 0 bases short and J 0 bases short, with 11 bases between. This CDR3 has 16 residues. CDR3 sequence reads: CASSQDVLTANYGYTF. CDR3 DNA: TGCGCCAGCAGCCAAGATGTTCTCACGGCTAACTATGGCTACACCTTC.

This chain joins TRBV10-3 and TRBJ2-5, with D hard to call. Germline V gives CDR1 ENHRY, CDR2 SYGVKD. Trimming shortened V by 0 bases and J by 2 bases, and 13 bases separated the two germline ends. The CDR3 covers 16 residues. Here the CDR3 reads CAISESGGTIQETQYF. For the CDR3, the DNA is TGTGCCATCAGTGAGTCTGGCGGTACTATACAAGAGACCCAGTACTTC.

This clonotype was counted at least ten times. The gene calls are TRBV12-3 or TRBV12-4 and TRBJ2-3; TRBD2 matches at 9 bases. CDR3 length equals 16 residues. The junction had 7 bases not matched to a gene; V was cut back by 0 bases and J by 6 bases. The DNA for the CDR3 is TGTGCCAGCAGTTTAGCCTTAGCGGGGGCCTTGGATACGCAGTATTTT. This translates into CASSLALAGALDTQYF.

Ten or more counts support this clonotype. The rearrangement links TRBV27 to TRBJ1-5, with TRBD1 identical over 9 bases. Per the germline V gene, CDR1 is MNHEY and CDR2 is SMNVEV (reference sequence). The V and J ends lost 3 bases and 3 bases, in that order; junction bases with no gene match: 6. CDR3 length equals 16 residues. The CDR3 DNA reads as TGTGCCAGCAGTTTGTGGGGACAGGGCAACAATCAGCCCCAGCATTTT. Protein sequence: CASSLWGQGNNQPQHF.

The rearrangement links TRBV4-3 to TRBJ1-1; D perhaps matches TRBD1 (5 bases). Trimming removed 5 bases from V and 4 bases from J, with 14 bases in between. The germline CDR1 and CDR2 sequences are LGHNA and YSLEER. The CDR3 extends over 14 amino acids. The CDR3 sequence: CASSSGTSPTEAFF. The CDR3 DNA reads as TGCGCCAGCAGCTCTGGGACGTCTCCCACTGAAGCTTTCTTT.

This clonotype came up many times. V is TRBV20-1 and J is TRBJ1-2; unclear D gene. Trimming took 7 bases from V and 6 from J, leaving 6 bases between them. Germline CDR1 is DFQATT and CDR2 is SNEGSKA (reference sequence). CDR3 length equals 9 residues. The CDR3 coding sequence is TGCAGTGTCGACGATGGCTACACCTTC. Amino acids: CSVDDGYTF.

This clonotype was seen only a few times. The chain combines TRBV11-2 with TRBJ2-1, with TRBD2 as a possible D gene (5 bases). In germline, CDR1 is SGHAT, CDR2 FQNNGV. V lost 1 base and J lost 9, with 16 bases in between. The CDR3 is 15 residues long. This CDR3 reads CASSLGLAPECEQFF. The CDR3 bases are TGTGCCAGCAGCTTAGGCCTAGCCCCTGAATGTGAGCAGTTCTTC.